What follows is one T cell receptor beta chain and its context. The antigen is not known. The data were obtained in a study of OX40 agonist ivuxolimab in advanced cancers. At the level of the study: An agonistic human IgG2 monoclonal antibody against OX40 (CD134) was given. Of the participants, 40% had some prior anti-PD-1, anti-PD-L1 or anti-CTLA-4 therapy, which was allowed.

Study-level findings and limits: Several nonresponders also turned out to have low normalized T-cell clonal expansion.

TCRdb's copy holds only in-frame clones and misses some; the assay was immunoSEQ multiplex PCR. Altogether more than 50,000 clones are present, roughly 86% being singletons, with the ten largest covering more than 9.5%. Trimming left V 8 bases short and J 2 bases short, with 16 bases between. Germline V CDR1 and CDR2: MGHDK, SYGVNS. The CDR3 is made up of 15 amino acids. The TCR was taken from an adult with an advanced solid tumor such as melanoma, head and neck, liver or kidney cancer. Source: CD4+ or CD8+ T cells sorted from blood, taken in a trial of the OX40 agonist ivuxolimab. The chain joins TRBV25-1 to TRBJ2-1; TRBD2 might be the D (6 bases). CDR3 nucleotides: TGTGCCAGCCGGTGGGGGGAAGGACCCTACAATGAGCAGTTCTTC. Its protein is CASRWGEGPYNEQFF.